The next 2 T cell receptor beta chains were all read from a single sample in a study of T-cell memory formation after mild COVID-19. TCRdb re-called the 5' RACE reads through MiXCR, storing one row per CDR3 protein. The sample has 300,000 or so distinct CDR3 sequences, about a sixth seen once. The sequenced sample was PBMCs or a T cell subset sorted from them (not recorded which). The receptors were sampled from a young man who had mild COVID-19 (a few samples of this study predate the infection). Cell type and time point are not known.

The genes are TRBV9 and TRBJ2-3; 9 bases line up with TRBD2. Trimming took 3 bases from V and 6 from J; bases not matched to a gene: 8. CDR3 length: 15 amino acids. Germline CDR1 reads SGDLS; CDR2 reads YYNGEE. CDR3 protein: CASSETSGKSDTQYF. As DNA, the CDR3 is TGTGCCAGCAGCGAGACTAGCGGTAAATCGGATACGCAGTATTTT.

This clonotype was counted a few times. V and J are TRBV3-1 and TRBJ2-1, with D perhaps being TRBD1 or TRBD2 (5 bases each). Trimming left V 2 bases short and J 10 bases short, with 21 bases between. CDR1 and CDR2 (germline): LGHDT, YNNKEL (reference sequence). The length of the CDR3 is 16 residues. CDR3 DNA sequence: TGTGCCAGCAGCCAAAGACTACGGGGCCTAGGTGGGGAGCAGTTCTTC. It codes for CASSQRLRGLGGEQFF.